The 25 T cell receptor beta chains below come from one sample, sequenced in a study of blood T cell repertoires in COVID-19. Some clones are missing from TCRdb's copy, which holds only in-frame ones; the method was immunoSEQ multiplex PCR. This sample has about 320,000 clones; about 92% occur once, and the top ten carry around 2.5%. Sequenced material: PBMCs or T cells enriched from blood (not recorded which). The source of these receptors is a man between 60 and 70 years old who had recovered from COVID-19.

The J gene is TRBJ2-2, the V gene TRBV9; a weak D match, TRBD1 (5 bases). The CDR3 length is 17 residues. CDR1 SGDLS and CDR2 YYNGEE come from the germline V gene. V lost 4 bases to trimming and J lost 2 bases, with 18 bases between them. The CDR3 sequence: CASSSRIRQFNTGELFF. In DNA form, the CDR3 reads TGTGCCAGCAGCTCCCGGATTAGACAGTTCAACACCGGGGAGCTGTTTTTT.

V gene TRBV9 combines with J gene TRBJ1-6; D remains ambiguous. With 4 bases removed from V and 3 bases from J, the gap between germline ends came to 11 bases. Germline V gene sequence: CDR1 SGDLS, CDR2 YYNGEE. This CDR3 is built from 15 residues. The CDR3 loop reads CASSPTAHYNSPLHF. DNA of the CDR3: TGTGCCAGCAGCCCCACAGCTCACTATAATTCACCCCTCCACTTT. The full variable domain, completed using reference TRBV9 and TRBJ1-6, is DSGVTQTPKHLITATGQRVTLRCSPRSGDLSVYWYQQSLDQGLQFLIQYYNGEERAKGNILERFSAQQFPDLHSELNLSSLELGDSALYFCASSPTAHYNSPLHFGNGTRLTVT.

The chain recombines TRBV11-2 with TRBJ2-7; 10 bases match TRBD2. Germline CDR1 reads SGHAT; CDR2 reads FQNNGV. CDR3 size: 15 residues. The J segment lost 9 bases and the V segment lost 1 base, leaving 9 bases of the junction unmatched. CDR3 DNA: TGTGCCAGCAGCTTAGGAGCGGGAGGGCCGGGATGGCAGTACTTC. Translation: CASSLGAGGPGWQYF.

The chain joins TRBV7-6 to TRBJ2-2, with D possibly TRBD2 on 6 matching bases. This CDR3 spans 16 amino acids. Per the germline V gene, CDR1 is SGHVS and CDR2 is FNYEAQ. Deletions cut 2 bases from V and 6 bases from J, with 16 bases between. The CDR3 nucleotides read TGTGCCAGCAGCTTACCCAGCGGGCAAGGTTCCGGGGAGCTGTTTTTT. Translation: CASSLPSGQGSGELFF.

This sequence joins TRBV9 and TRBJ2-3, with TRBD2 matching 7 bases. Per germline, CDR1 SGDLS and CDR2 YYNGEE. CDR3 length: 15 residues. Losses at the gene ends were 4 bases for V and 0 bases for J; bases not matched to a gene: 5. As DNA, the CDR3 is TGTGCCAGCAGCCTGCGGGGGTCGAGCACAGATACGCAGTATTTT. Its protein product is CASSLRGSSTDTQYF.

This sequence joins TRBV18 and TRBJ2-5; D unclear. The CDR3 is 13 residues long. The germline CDR1 and CDR2 sequences are KGHSH and LQKENI. Deletions cut 6 bases from V and 5 bases from J, with 13 bases between. The CDR3 region has the DNA TGTGCCAGCTCGTCAGGCGTTGAGGAGACCCAGTACTTC. It translates to CASSSGVEETQYF.

V is TRBV18 and J is TRBJ1-4, with a weak D call TRBD1 (5 bases). V was cut by 2 bases and J by 3 bases, with 10 bases left in between. Germline lookup yields CDR1 KGHSH and CDR2 LQKENI. The CDR3 extends over 15 amino acids. CDR3 DNA sequence: TGTGCCAGCTCACCAGAATGGGGGGCTAATGAAAAACTGTTTTTT. Protein sequence: CASSPEWGANEKLFF.

The rearrangement joins TRBV7-2 to TRBJ2-3, with 8 positions matching TRBD2. The CDR3 is 19 residues long. From germline, CDR1 is SGHTA and CDR2 FQGNSA. J gave up 2 bases and V 3 bases, and 16 bases lay outside the gene matches. Written as DNA, the CDR3 is TGTGCCAGCAGCTTGGGCGCGGCGGGGGGCAACCCGTCCACAGATACGCAGTATTTT. It translates to CASSLGAAGGNPSTDTQYF. Full variable domain (outside the CDR3, taken from reference TRBV7-2 and TRBJ2-3): GAGVSQSPSNKVTEKGKDVELRCDPISGHTALYWYRQSLGQGLEFLIYFQGNSAPDKSGLPSDRFSAERTGGSVSTLTIQRTQQEDSAVYLCASSLGAAGGNPSTDTQYFGPGTRLTVL.

The V gene is TRBV7-2, the J gene TRBJ2-7; possible D gene TRBD2, 5 bases. Trimming removed 0 bases from V and 7 bases from J, with 10 bases in between. Germline V gene lookup returns CDR1 SGHTA and CDR2 FQGNSA. The CDR3 runs to 13 residues. The CDR3 region is CASSLAGVREQYF. Written as DNA, the CDR3 is TGTGCCAGCAGCTTAGCGGGAGTTCGGGAGCAGTACTTC. Together with reference TRBV7-2 and TRBJ2-7, the CDR3 gives the full variable domain: GAGVSQSPSNKVTEKGKDVELRCDPISGHTALYWYRQSLGQGLEFLIYFQGNSAPDKSGLPSDRFSAERTGGSVSTLTIQRTQQEDSAVYLCASSLAGVREQYFGPGTRLTVT.

This chain connects TRBV18 to TRBJ1-2; 8 bases are shared with TRBD1. CDR3 length: 15 amino acids. Trimming took 5 bases from V and 3 from J; bases not matched to a gene: 8. CDR1 is KGHSH, CDR2 LQKENI, per germline. CDR3 nucleotide sequence: TGTGCCAGCTCATTCAGGACAGGGAATGACTATGGCTACACCTTC. The encoded protein is CASSFRTGNDYGYTF. The variable domain in full, with the rest retrieved from reference TRBV18 and TRBJ1-2, is NAGVMQNPRHLVRRRGQEARLRCSPMKGHSHVYWYRQLPEEGLKFMVYLQKENIIDESGMPKERFSAEFPKEGPSILRIQQVVRGDSAAYFCASSFRTGNDYGYTFGSGTRLTVV.

This clone is a singleton in its sample. The chain joins TRBV30 to TRBJ2-4, with 8 bases matching TRBD1. V dropped 5 bases and J dropped 8; count of bases not matched to a gene: 11. Germline V gives CDR1 GTSNPN, CDR2 SVGIG (reference sequence). CDR3 length: 14 amino acids. The CDR3 reads CAWDPGQGLDIQYF. Here the CDR3 DNA reads TGTGCCTGGGACCCCGGACAGGGCCTAGACATTCAGTACTTC.

This chain connects TRBV4-2 to TRBJ1-6; TRBD1 matches 7 bases. CDR1 and CDR2 (germline): LGHNA, YNFKEQ. The junction had 12 bases not matched to a gene; V was cut back by 1 base and J by 9 bases. This CDR3 has 17 residues. The CDR3 coding sequence is TGTGCCAGCAGCCAAGTTTTAGTGGATGACAGGGCTTCACCCCTCCACTTT. It codes for CASSQVLVDDRASPLHF.

The rearrangement links TRBV4-3 to TRBJ1-5, with D perhaps TRBD1 (6 bases). The CDR3 has 14 amino acids. The germline V and J ends were trimmed by 0 bases and 5 bases, with 8 bases remaining between them. CDR1 is LGHNA and CDR2 is YSLEER in the germline V gene. CDR3 nucleotide sequence: TGCGCCAGCAGCCAAGAAAGGGGGTATCAGCCCCAGCATTTT. Amino acid sequence: CASSQERGYQPQHF.

Only one count was recorded for this clone. CDR3 in DNA: TGTGCCAGAAAGACTAGCGGGAGATGGTGCATTCAGTACTTC. It codes for CARKTSGRWCIQYF. V usage is TRBV7-5 and J usage is TRBJ2-4; the table gives TRBD2 as D, unverified against the DNA. TRBV7-5 is noted as a pseudogene. This CDR3 is built from 14 residues.

The chain recombines TRBV6-6 with TRBJ1-2; tentatively, D is TRBD1 (6 bases). Germline V lookup: CDR1 MNHNY, CDR2 SVGAGI (reference sequence). Between the trimmed V and J ends, which lost 5 bases and 5 bases, there was a span of 30 bases. CDR3 size: 19 residues. In nucleotides, the CDR3 is TGTGCCAGCAGTCCGAGCCAACAGGGACCGCGGAAAAGTTTATATGGCTACACCTTC. Residues: CASSPSQQGPRKSLYGYTF.

This chain uses TRBV11-2 with TRBJ1-2, with D unclear. This CDR3 has 12 amino acids. V lost 5 bases to trimming and J lost 2 bases, with 6 bases between them. Germline V lookup: CDR1 SGHAT, CDR2 FQNNGV. In DNA, the CDR3 is TGTGCCAGCAGCACTCGAAACTATGGCTACACCTTC. This sequence encodes CASSTRNYGYTF.

The V call is TRBV19, the J call TRBJ1-5; tentatively, D is TRBD1 (6 bases). The CDR3 is 16 amino acids. V gave up 3 bases and J gave up 0 bases, with 12 bases separating them. Germline V gene lookup returns CDR1 LNHDA and CDR2 SQIVND (reference sequence). The CDR3 DNA reads TGTGCCAGTAGTATCGGGCAGGGGATTAGCAATCAGCCCCAGCATTTT. This sequence encodes CASSIGQGISNQPQHF. Combining the CDR3 with reference TRBV19 and TRBJ1-5 gives the whole variable domain DGGITQSPKYLFRKEGQNVTLSCEQNLNHDAMYWYRQDPGQGLRLIYYSQIVNDFQKGDIAEGYSVSREKKESFPLTVTSAQKNPTAFYLCASSIGQGISNQPQHFGDGTRLSIL.

The chain recombines TRBV6-5 with TRBJ1-2, with D uncertain. The CDR3 spans 13 residues. From germline, CDR1 is MNHEY and CDR2 SVGAGI. V was shortened by 2 bases and J by 4 bases, with 8 bases between the two germline ends. The CDR3 loop reads CASSYTGLYGYTF. The CDR3 nucleotides are TGTGCCAGCAGTTACACTGGTCTCTATGGCTACACCTTC.

This sequence joins TRBV7-2 and TRBJ1-3, with TRBD1 matching 9 bases. The CDR3 runs to 16 residues. Trimming took 5 bases from V and 4 from J; bases not matched to a gene: 9. Germline-derived CDR1 and CDR2 are SGHTA and FQGNSA. CDR3 in amino acids: CASSPPRDREGNTIYF. In DNA, the CDR3 is TGTGCCAGCAGCCCACCCCGGGACAGGGAAGGAAACACCATATATTTT.

The chain couples TRBV24-1 to TRBJ1-2, with TRBD1 matching over 7 bases. V dropped 4 bases and J dropped 8; count of bases not matched to a gene: 9. The germline gives CDR1 KGHDR, CDR2 SFDVKD. CDR3 length: 14 residues. Here the CDR3 DNA reads TGTGCCACCAGTGACCGCGACACAGGGGTCGGCTACACCTTC. As protein: CATSDRDTGVGYTF.

The CDR3 coding sequence is TGTGCCAGCAGTTACTCAAGGACGGGGTTCTATGGCTACACCTTC. Translated: CASSYSRTGFYGYTF. This chain joins TRBV6-2 or TRBV6-3 and TRBJ1-2; unclear D gene. Between the trimmed V and J ends, which lost 0 bases and 4 bases, there was a span of 12 bases. Per germline, CDR1 MNHEY and CDR2 SVGEGT. This CDR3 region has 15 residues.

The genes are TRBV2 and TRBJ2-1; TRBD2 aligns across 10 bases. Germline CDR1 and CDR2: SNHLY and FYNNEI. This CDR3 is built from 15 residues. Trimming cost V 6 bases and J 4 bases; bases outside gene matches: 6. CDR3 sequence (DNA): TGTGCCAGCAGGCAAGGACTAGCGGTTTACAATGAGCAGTTCTTC. Translating gives CASRQGLAVYNEQFF.

The rearrangement links TRBV6-5 to TRBJ2-7, with 9 bases identical to TRBD1. This CDR3 spans 15 amino acids. Looked up from germline, CDR1 is MNHEY and CDR2 is SVGAGI. With V trimmed by 7 bases and J by 1 base, 8 bases remained unmatched. In nucleotides, the CDR3 is TGTGCCAGCAAACGGGGACAGGGCATGTCCTACGAGCAGTACTTC. Its protein product is CASKRGQGMSYEQYF.

The CDR3 DNA follows: TGTGCCACAAAACAGGGGGATCAGCCCCAGCATTTT. Translation gives CATKQGDQPQHF. The V and J genes are TRBV6-5 and TRBJ1-5; 8 bases map to TRBD1. CDR1 and CDR2 (germline): MNHEY, SVGAGI. With 10 bases clipped from V and 5 bases from J, the junction kept 4 bases outside the gene matches. The CDR3 extends over 12 amino acids.

This clone was counted a single time. The gene calls are TRBV5-1 and TRBJ2-6; D ambiguous. Germline loops: CDR1 SGHRS, CDR2 YFSETQ. Between the trimmed V and J ends, which lost 0 bases and 1 base, there was a span of 8 bases. The length of the CDR3 is 16 residues. CDR3 sequence: CASSLDFQSGANVLTF. CDR3 in DNA: TGCGCCAGCAGCTTGGATTTCCAATCTGGGGCCAACGTCCTGACTTTC.